This T cell receptor beta chain was obtained from a study of PD-L1 blockade in urothelial cancer. A note on this clone: Its ends do not fully match the called genes, so a read error is possible.

The method was immunoSEQ multiplex PCR; TCRdb's version includes in-frame clones alone and lacks a portion of them. Of 40,000 or so clones in the sample, roughly four fifths were seen once. The germline gives CDR1 SNHLY, CDR2 FYNNEI. The CDR3 loop spans 12 amino acids. Time point: pretreatment peripheral blood. The sequences come from PBMCs, collected around atezolizumab (anti-PD-L1) treatment. This sequence joins TRBV2 and TRBJ2-5; D is perhaps TRBD2 (6 bases). The TCR sequence derives from a man in his sixties with urothelial cancer. In DNA, the CDR3 is TGTGCCAGCAGTGGGTTCGGGGAGGCTCGGCACTTC. Amino acid sequence: CASSGFGEARHF.